This T cell receptor (beta chain) comes out of a study of blood T cell repertoires in COVID-19. Overall study: COVID-19 samples from acute and convalescent phases originated in the United States, Italy and Spain.

Using immunoSEQ multiplex PCR, the repertoire was profiled, and TCRdb retains in-frame clones only, with some absent. The sample carries some 160,000 clones, just under 80% recorded once. The clonotype comes from a woman of 80 years or more with acute or convalescent COVID-19. Sequencing used peripheral blood.

CDR3 amino acids: CATSDAGQGSGELFF. CDR3 nucleotides: TGTGCCACCAGTGATGCGGGACAGGGCTCCGGGGAGCTGTTTTTT. The rearrangement joins TRBV24-1 to TRBJ2-2, with TRBD1 matching over 9 bases. J was trimmed by 6 bases and V by 3 bases; bases with no gene match: 4. The CDR3 extends over 15 amino acids. In germline, CDR1 is KGHDR, CDR2 SFDVKD.